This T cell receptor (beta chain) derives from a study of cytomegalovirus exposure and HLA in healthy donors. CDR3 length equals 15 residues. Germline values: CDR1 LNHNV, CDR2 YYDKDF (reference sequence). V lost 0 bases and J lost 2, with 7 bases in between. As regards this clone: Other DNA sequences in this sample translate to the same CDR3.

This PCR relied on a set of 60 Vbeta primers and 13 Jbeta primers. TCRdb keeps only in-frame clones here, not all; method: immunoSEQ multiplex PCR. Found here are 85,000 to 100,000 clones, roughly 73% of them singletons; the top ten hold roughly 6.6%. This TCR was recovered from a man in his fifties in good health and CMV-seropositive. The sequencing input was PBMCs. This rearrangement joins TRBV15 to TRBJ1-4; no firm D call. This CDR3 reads CATSRDRGTNEKLFF. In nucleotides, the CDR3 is TGTGCCACCAGCAGAGATCGGGGTACTAATGAAAAACTGTTTTTT.